In its sample, the clone carrying this TCR beta chain was seen once. Its specificity is not known. Germline values: CDR1 MDHEN, CDR2 SYDVKM. This CDR3 comprises 12 residues. Deletions cut 6 bases from V and 6 bases from J, with 9 bases between. The sample originates from a study of shared clonotypes between healthy human individuals. Study-level information: For every donor, three CD4 naive, three CD4 memory, two CD8 naive and one CD8 memory plates were used. Overall study findings and caveats: Sharing across a few donors was seen in 4.5% to 6.5% of naive CD4 clonotypes. The authors expected sequencing depth to affect clonotype sharing among donors.

Clones were sequenced by immunoSEQ multiplex PCR, and TCRdb holds only the in-frame ones, with some missing. The sample includes about a million clones, 65% to 80% of them seen just once. V usage is TRBV28 and J usage is TRBJ2-4, with unresolved D. The TCR sequence derives from a young man in good health. Sequencing was done on a sample of memory CD4+ T cells sorted from blood. Subset here: CD45RA-negative fraction. This chain's CDR3 is CASSSDGNIQYF. The CDR3 DNA reads TGTGCCAGCAGCTCAGACGGAAACATTCAGTACTTC. The full variable domain, with the rest looked up from reference TRBV28 and TRBJ2-4, is DVKVTQSSRYLVKRTGEKVFLECVQDMDHENMFWYRQDPGLGLRLIYFSYDVKMKEKGDIPEGYSVSREKKERFSLILESASTNQTSMYLCASSSDGNIQYFGAGTRLSVL.